Included here is one T cell receptor (beta chain) sequence, with context. The antigen is unknown. The sample comes from a study of T-cell reconstitution after alpha-beta-depleted transplantation in children. Study-level findings and limits: At the one-year point after transplant, T-cell counts and TCRbeta diversity were found to come mostly from T cells that had been newly produced. By about two months after transplant, alpha-beta T cells reportedly arose from several hundred graft clones that had expanded.

Molecular barcoding with unique molecular identifiers was used for the TCRbeta library. TCRdb itself ran the PCR reads through MiXCR, one entry per CDR3 protein. Found here are 300,000 to 400,000 distinct CDR3 sequences, 15% to 20% of them singletons; the top ten hold approximately 44%. The CDR3 loop spans 16 amino acids. After removal of 8 bases from V and 0 bases from J, the junction contained 8 bases not matched to a gene. The germline gives CDR1 LNHDA, CDR2 SQIVND (reference sequence). The chain is built from TRBV19 and TRBJ2-1, with TRBD2 matching over 9 bases. The specimen was PBMCs, mostly from graft donor cells, collected 360 days after TCRalphabeta/CD19-depleted stem cell transplant. The receptor's source is a male patient between 2 and 10 years old who had a stem cell transplant for acute lymphoblastic leukemia, so the T cells may come from the graft donor. Here the CDR3 DNA reads TGTGCCAGTTATTTTAGCGGGAGCCCCTCCTACAATGAGCAGTTCTTC. Its translation: CASYFSGSPSYNEQFF.